What follows are 30 T cell receptor beta chains derived from one specimen sequenced in a study of beta chain features in type 1 diabetes. Expressed TCRB transcripts were sequenced after all isolated RNA was converted to cDNA. The repertoire was sequenced with immunoSEQ multiplex PCR; TCRdb's copy has only in-frame clones and lacks some. This table has fewer than 650,000 clones, roughly 16% appearing once. Input material: naive CD4+ T cells from blood. The source of these receptors is a man aged 18 to 35 in good health.

This clone was counted between two and nine times. The chain uses TRBV6-5 and TRBJ2-2; possible D gene TRBD1, 6 bases. V lost 8 bases and J lost 5, with 18 bases in between. The length of the CDR3 is 15 residues. CDR1 MNHEY and CDR2 SVGAGI come from the germline V gene. CDR3 region: CASGQRSEWTGELFF. In DNA, the CDR3 is TGTGCCAGCGGACAGAGGAGTGAATGGACCGGGGAGCTGTTTTTT.

Written as DNA, the CDR3 is TGTGCTAGTGGTTTGGGACTAGCGGAGACCCAGTACTTC. Encoded protein: CASGLGLAETQYF. This chain links TRBV12-5 with TRBJ2-5; TRBD2 aligns across 8 bases. CDR3 length: 13 residues. V shed 1 base and J 5 bases; nucleotides not matched to a gene: 0. Germline values: CDR1 LGHNT, CDR2 FRNRAP. The full variable domain, rest sourced from reference TRBV12-5 and TRBJ2-5, is DARVTQTPRHKVTEMGQEVTMRCQPILGHNTVFWYRQTMMQGLELLAYFRNRAPLDDSGMPKDRFSAEMPDATLATLKIQPSEPRDSAVYFCASGLGLAETQYFGPGTRLLVL.

This clone was picked up a small number of times. The V call is TRBV30, the J call TRBJ1-4; D not certain. Trimming removed 3 bases at V and 0 bases at J, with 5 bases between. The CDR3 contains 13 residues. Germline V lookup: CDR1 GTSNPN, CDR2 SVGIG (reference sequence). The CDR3 region has the DNA TGTGCCTGGAGGGGAACAACTAATGAAAAACTGTTTTTT. This codes for CAWRGTTNEKLFF.

This rearrangement joins TRBV19 to TRBJ1-5, with 9 bases matching TRBD1. The CDR3 contains 16 residues. J lost 5 bases, V lost 4 bases, and 9 bases had no gene match. Germline CDR1 reads LNHDA; CDR2 reads SQIVND (reference sequence). The CDR3 sequence is CASSTPGQGDYQPQHF. Written as DNA, the CDR3 is TGTGCCAGTAGTACCCCGGGACAGGGAGACTATCAGCCCCAGCATTTT. Looking up the rest from reference TRBV19 and TRBJ1-5 gives the full variable domain: DGGITQSPKYLFRKEGQNVTLSCEQNLNHDAMYWYRQDPGQGLRLIYYSQIVNDFQKGDIAEGYSVSREKKESFPLTVTSAQKNPTAFYLCASSTPGQGDYQPQHFGDGTRLSIL.

This clone was counted a few times. This chain links TRBV2 with TRBJ2-7, with 8 bases matching TRBD1. Trimming took 4 bases from V and 2 from J; bases not matched to a gene: 7. Germline lookup yields CDR1 SNHLY and CDR2 FYNNEI. The CDR3 runs 15 residues. The CDR3 region has the DNA TGTGCCAGCAGTGCGAGAGGACAGGGCGCCTACGAGCAGTACTTC. Encoded protein: CASSARGQGAYEQYF.

In its sample, this clone was seen a few times. CDR3 bases: TGTGCCAGCCAATTTACGACAGGGTTGGGAGGCTACACCTTC. Its protein is CASQFTTGLGGYTF. The chain employs TRBV18 and TRBJ1-2; 7 nucleotides match TRBD1. V gave up 8 bases and J gave up 8 bases; unmatched junction bases: 14. Germline CDR1 reads KGHSH; CDR2 reads LQKENI. The CDR3 sequence is 14 residues long.

The table lists this clone with a few counts. The J gene is TRBJ2-1, the V gene TRBV10-3; D may match TRBD1 or TRBD2 (7 bases each). Germline lookup yields CDR1 ENHRY and CDR2 SYGVKD. V lost 11 bases, J lost 10 bases, and 15 bases lay in between. The length of the CDR3 is 11 residues. The CDR3 DNA follows: TGTGCCTCTCAGGGGGGGCACGAGCAGTTCTTC. As protein: CASQGGHEQFF.

The chain is built from TRBV7-8 and TRBJ2-7; 8 bases agree with TRBD2. CDR3 length: 15 residues. The germline CDR1 and CDR2 sequences are SGHVS and FQNEAQ. The junction had 12 bases not matched to a gene; V was cut back by 6 bases and J by 5 bases. CDR3 sequence: CASRGTAGGTNEQYF. The DNA of the CDR3 is TGTGCCAGCAGAGGAACGGCGGGGGGTACTAACGAGCAGTACTTC.

This clone has only a few counts. Other DNA sequences in the same sample also yield this CDR3. The chain recombines TRBV25-1 with TRBJ2-7; D remains unclear. V was clipped by 1 base and J by 2 bases, with 0 bases between them. CDR1 is MGHDK and CDR2 is SYGVNS in the germline V gene. This CDR3 is built from 11 residues. The chain's CDR3 is CASSESYEQYF. In DNA, the CDR3 is TGTGCCAGCAGTGAATCCTACGAGCAGTACTTC.

This clone was detected a few times. The chain employs TRBV6-6 and TRBJ2-2; 7 nucleotides match TRBD1. Trimming took 2 bases from V and 5 from J; bases not matched to a gene: 8. Germline V gives CDR1 MNHNY, CDR2 SVGAGI (reference sequence). The CDR3 runs 16 residues. Here the CDR3 DNA reads TGTGCCAGCAGTTACGGAAGTAACAGGGGTACCGGGGAGCTGTTTTTT. The encoded protein is CASSYGSNRGTGELFF.

There are a few counts of this clone. J is TRBJ1-1 and V is TRBV28; no clear D. CDR1 and CDR2 (germline): MDHEN, SYDVKM. Trimming stripped 3 bases from V and 1 base from J, with 9 bases between. CDR3 length: 14 residues. The CDR3 coding sequence is TGTGCCAGCAGTTTTATTCGAAAGAACACTGAAGCTTTCTTT. It is translated as CASSFIRKNTEAFF.

The table lists this clone with a few counts. The J gene is TRBJ1-2, the V gene TRBV7-9, with D perhaps matching TRBD1 (5 bases). This CDR3 spans 14 amino acids. The V end lost 5 bases, the J end lost 5 bases, and 15 bases lay between the germline ends. Germline lookup yields CDR1 SEHNR and CDR2 FQNEAQ (reference sequence). The CDR3 DNA follows: TGTGCCAGCAGCCGAACCGGGGACCCGTATGGCTACACCTTC. As protein: CASSRTGDPYGYTF.

Concerning this clone itself: Its ends do not fully match the called genes, so a read error is possible. The V call is TRBV7-2, the J call TRBJ2-1; no clear D gene. Germline-derived CDR1 and CDR2 are SGHTA and FQGNSA. The CDR3 is 14 amino acids. In DNA form, the CDR3 reads TGTGCCAGCAGATTAGGGTCCCTAGGCAATGAGCAGTTCTTC. Its translation: CASRLGSLGNEQFF.

The rearrangement uses TRBV28 and TRBJ1-1, with 8 bases lining up with TRBD1. This CDR3 is built from 13 residues. Germline trimming cut 10 bases from V and 2 bases from J; bases unmatched to any gene: 6. Germline CDR1 and CDR2: MDHEN and SYDVKM. The CDR3 region is CAILDRGNTEAFF. The DNA of the CDR3 is TGTGCCATCCTTGACAGGGGTAACACTGAAGCTTTCTTT. Combining the CDR3 with reference TRBV28 and TRBJ1-1 gives the whole variable domain DVKVTQSSRYLVKRTGEKVFLECVQDMDHENMFWYRQDPGLGLRLIYFSYDVKMKEKGDIPEGYSVSREKKERFSLILESASTNQTSMYLCAILDRGNTEAFFGQGTRLTVV.

There are a few counts of this clone. The genes are TRBV19 and TRBJ2-5, with TRBD1 as a possible D gene (6 bases). Between the trimmed V and J ends, which lost 5 bases and 7 bases, there was a span of 20 bases. The length of the CDR3 is 15 residues. CDR1 and CDR2 (germline): LNHDA, SQIVND (reference sequence). The CDR3 loop is CASSPQSGQRGTQYF. CDR3 in DNA: TGTGCCAGTAGTCCCCAGTCCGGACAGAGGGGGACCCAGTACTTC.

This chain connects TRBV20-1 to TRBJ2-7; no firm D call. The V gene's germline CDR1 is DFQATT and CDR2 SNEGSKA (reference sequence). This CDR3 region has 11 residues. Trimming shortened V by 3 bases and J by 5 bases, and 8 bases separated the two germline ends. CDR3 region: CSASNGDEQYF. DNA of the CDR3: TGCAGTGCTAGCAATGGAGACGAGCAGTACTTC.

This clone was detected only a few times. One end of the junction does not line up with germline, which may come from a read error. The chain carries TRBV9 and TRBJ1-2, with D hard to call. CDR3 length: 14 amino acids. Germline values: CDR1 SGDLS, CDR2 YYNGEE. The CDR3: CASSPPDKFYDYTF. The CDR3 DNA reads TGTGCCAGCAGCCCTCCTGACAAGTTCTATGACTACACCTTC.

The J gene is TRBJ2-3, the V gene TRBV9; 11 positions agree with TRBD2. Looked up from germline, CDR1 is SGDLS and CDR2 is YYNGEE. This CDR3 has 15 amino acids. Unmatched junction bases numbered 5, after V lost 4 bases and J lost 4 bases. Here the CDR3 reads CASSISSGRSDTQYF. The CDR3, as DNA: TGTGCCAGCAGCATTTCTAGCGGGAGGTCAGATACGCAGTATTTT. Based on the CDR3 plus reference TRBV9 and TRBJ2-3, the full variable domain is DSGVTQTPKHLITATGQRVTLRCSPRSGDLSVYWYQQSLDQGLQFLIQYYNGEERAKGNILERFSAQQFPDLHSELNLSSLELGDSALYFCASSISSGRSDTQYFGPGTRLTVL.

The CDR3 protein is CASSQDTPGVINTGELFF. CDR3 nucleotides: TGCGCCAGCAGCCAAGATACTCCGGGAGTGATAAACACCGGGGAGCTGTTTTTT. The rearrangement joins TRBV4-3 to TRBJ2-2; TRBD2 is a possible D gene (6 bases). Germline lookup yields CDR1 LGHNA and CDR2 YSLEER. This CDR3 is 18 amino acids long. V was cut by 0 bases and J by 2 bases, with 16 bases left in between.

This clone was picked up a small number of times. The chain couples TRBV27 to TRBJ1-4; D is uncertain. This CDR3 has 14 residues. Germline CDR1 and CDR2: MNHEY and SMNVEV (reference sequence). Trimming removed 0 bases from V and 3 bases from J, with 5 bases in between. The DNA for the CDR3 is TGTGCCAGCAGTTTATCCGGTTCTAATGAAAAACTGTTTTTT. Its translation is CASSLSGSNEKLFF.

This clone showed up just a few times. J is TRBJ2-5 and V is TRBV12-5, with D perhaps matching TRBD1 or TRBD2 (5 bases each). Between the trimmed V and J ends, which lost 1 base and 5 bases, there was a span of 8 bases. The CDR3 sequence is 13 residues long. Germline V gene sequence: CDR1 LGHNT, CDR2 FRNRAP. For the CDR3, the DNA is TGTGCTAGTGGTTTGGACAGGACTGAGACCCAGTACTTC. Translation gives CASGLDRTETQYF.

The chain has TRBV14 and TRBJ2-6, with D maybe TRBD1 (5 bases). In germline, CDR1 is SGHDN, CDR2 FVKESK. V was shortened by 3 bases and J by 2 bases, with 11 bases between the two germline ends. This CDR3 is built from 16 residues. The chain's CDR3 is CASSHAQGAGANVLTF. Here the CDR3 DNA reads TGTGCCAGCAGCCATGCTCAGGGTGCTGGGGCCAACGTCCTGACTTTC.

Comments on this clone: The sample carries other DNA sequences with the same CDR3. This chain joins TRBV7-2 and TRBJ2-2; possible D gene TRBD1, 5 bases. This CDR3 comprises 14 residues. Germline V gene sequence: CDR1 SGHTA, CDR2 FQGNSA. Trimming took off 1 base at V and 5 bases at J, with 8 bases between the two ends. CDR3 region: CASSLGTGTGELFF. The CDR3 nucleotides are TGTGCCAGCAGCTTAGGTACAGGAACCGGGGAGCTGTTTTTT.

CDR3 sequence reads: CASSLVAYSPDEQYF. The CDR3, as DNA: TGCGCCAGCAGCTTGGTGGCTTATTCCCCCGACGAGCAGTACTTC. The chain is built from TRBV5-1 and TRBJ2-7; D not certain. The CDR3 contains 15 residues. Trimming took off 0 bases at V and 5 bases at J, with 15 bases between the two ends. CDR1 and CDR2 (germline): SGHRS, YFSETQ.

The gene calls are TRBV5-5 and TRBJ2-6; D gene unclear. The V and J ends lost 2 bases and 0 bases respectively, with 3 bases between them. Germline loops: CDR1 SGHKS, CDR2 YYEKEE (reference sequence). This CDR3 contains 14 residues. The CDR3 sequence is CASSFSSGANVLTF. The CDR3 DNA is TGTGCCAGCAGCTTCTCCTCTGGGGCCAACGTCCTGACTTTC.

The chain joins TRBV5-6 to TRBJ1-4, with 8 bases lining up with TRBD1. From germline, CDR1 is SGHDT and CDR2 YYEEEE. V was pared by 3 bases and J by 6 bases, with 1 base of the junction left unmatched. This CDR3 is 13 amino acids long. CDR3 nucleotide sequence: TGTGCCAGCAGCTCGGACAGGGATGAAAAACTGTTTTTT. Protein sequence: CASSSDRDEKLFF. The complete variable domain, with remaining parts taken from reference TRBV5-6 and TRBJ1-4, reads DAGVTQSPTHLIKTRGQQVTLRCSPKSGHDTVSWYQQALGQGPQFIFQYYEEEERQRGNFPDRFSGHQFPNYSSELNVNALLLGDSALYLCASSSDRDEKLFFGSGTQLSVL.

Only a few counts were recorded for this clone. V usage is TRBV9 and J usage is TRBJ2-7, with D hard to call. This CDR3 spans 10 amino acids. V lost 7 bases and J 3 bases, leaving 5 bases between the germline ends. Germline CDR1 SGDLS, CDR2 YYNGEE. The CDR3 region has the DNA TGTGCCAGCGGAGACTACGAGCAGTACTTC. It yields the protein CASGDYEQYF. Full variable domain (outside the CDR3, taken from reference TRBV9 and TRBJ2-7): DSGVTQTPKHLITATGQRVTLRCSPRSGDLSVYWYQQSLDQGLQFLIQYYNGEERAKGNILERFSAQQFPDLHSELNLSSLELGDSALYFCASGDYEQYFGPGTRLTVT.

This clone was recorded a few times. The chain employs TRBV11-2 and TRBJ1-1, with 7 positions matching TRBD1. V lost 6 bases and J lost 7; bases outside the gene matches: 5. This CDR3 is 12 amino acids long. Germline-derived CDR1 and CDR2 are SGHAT and FQNNGV. CDR3 sequence: CASSLQGHEAFF. DNA for the CDR3: TGTGCCAGCAGTTTACAGGGGCATGAAGCTTTCTTT. Together with reference TRBV11-2 and TRBJ1-1, the CDR3 gives the full variable domain: EAGVAQSPRYKIIEKRQSVAFWCNPISGHATLYWYQQILGQGPKLLIQFQNNGVVDDSQLPKDRFSAERLKGVDSTLKIQPAKLEDSAVYLCASSLQGHEAFFGQGTRLTVV.

The chain joins TRBV7-9 to TRBJ2-3; D unresolved. CDR1 is SEHNR, CDR2 FQNEAQ, per germline (reference sequence). Trimming pared 1 base from V and 4 bases from J, leaving 6 bases between. The CDR3 loop spans 13 amino acids. The CDR3 nucleotides read TGTGCCAGCAGCTTAGGTGGGTCAGATACGCAGTATTTT. This translates into CASSLGGSDTQYF.

The chain links TRBV4-1 to TRBJ2-4; 9 bases map to TRBD1. From germline, CDR1 is MGHRA and CDR2 YSYEKL. The CDR3 has 16 amino acids. V was pared by 1 base and J by 0 bases, with 1 base of the junction left unmatched. CDR3 in DNA: TGCGCCAGCAGCCAAGGGACAGGGGTAGCCAAAAACATTCAGTACTTC. It encodes CASSQGTGVAKNIQYF.